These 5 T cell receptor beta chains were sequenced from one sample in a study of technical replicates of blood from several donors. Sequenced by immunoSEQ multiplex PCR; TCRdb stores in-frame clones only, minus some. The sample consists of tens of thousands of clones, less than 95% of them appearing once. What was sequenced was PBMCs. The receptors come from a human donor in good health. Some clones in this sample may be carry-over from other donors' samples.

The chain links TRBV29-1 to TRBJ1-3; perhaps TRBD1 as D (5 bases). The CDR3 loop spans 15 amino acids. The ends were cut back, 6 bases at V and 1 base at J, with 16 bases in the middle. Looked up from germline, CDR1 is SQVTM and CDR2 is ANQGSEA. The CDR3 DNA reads TGCAGCGTCGACGAGGGGAGGCTTTCTGGAAACACCATATATTTT. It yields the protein CSVDEGRLSGNTIYF. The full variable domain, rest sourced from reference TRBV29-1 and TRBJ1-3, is SAVISQKPSRDICQRGTSLTIQCQVDSQVTMMFWYRQQPGQSLTLIATANQGSEATYESGFVIDKFPISRPNLTFSTLTVSNMSPEDSSIYLCSVDEGRLSGNTIYFGEGSWLTVV.

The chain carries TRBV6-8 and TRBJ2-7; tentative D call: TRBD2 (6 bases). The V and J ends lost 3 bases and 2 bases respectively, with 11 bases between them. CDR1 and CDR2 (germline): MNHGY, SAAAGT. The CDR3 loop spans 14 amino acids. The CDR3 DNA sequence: TGTGCCAGCAGTTATGCGGGATTAACCTACGAGCAGTACTTC. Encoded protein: CASSYAGLTYEQYF.

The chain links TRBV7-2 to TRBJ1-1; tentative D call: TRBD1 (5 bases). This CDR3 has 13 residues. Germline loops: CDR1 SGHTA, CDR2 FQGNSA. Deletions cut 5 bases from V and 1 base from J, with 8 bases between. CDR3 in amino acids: CASSGGGNTEAFF. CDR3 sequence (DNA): TGTGCCAGCAGCGGGGGGGGGAACACTGAAGCTTTCTTT.

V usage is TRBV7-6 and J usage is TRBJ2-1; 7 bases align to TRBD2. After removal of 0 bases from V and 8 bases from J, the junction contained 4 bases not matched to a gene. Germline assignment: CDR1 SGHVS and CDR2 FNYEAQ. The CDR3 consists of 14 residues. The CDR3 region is CASSLAGGPDEQFF. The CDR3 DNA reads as TGTGCCAGCAGCTTAGCGGGAGGGCCGGATGAGCAGTTCTTC.

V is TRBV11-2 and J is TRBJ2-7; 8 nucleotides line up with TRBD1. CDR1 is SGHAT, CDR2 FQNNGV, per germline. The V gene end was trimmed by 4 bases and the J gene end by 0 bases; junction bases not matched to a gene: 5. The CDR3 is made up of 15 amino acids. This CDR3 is CASSSGQGSSYEQYF. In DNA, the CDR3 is TGTGCCAGCAGCTCAGGACAGGGCAGCTCCTACGAGCAGTACTTC.